The clone carrying this TCR beta chain turned up a few times. Its antigen is currently unknown. J was trimmed by 4 bases and V by 5 bases; bases with no gene match: 5. In germline, CDR1 is SGHVS, CDR2 FNYEAQ. The CDR3 runs to 15 residues. This sample is part of a study of post-analysis software for immune sequencing data. Unique molecular identifiers tagged the TCR beta cDNA libraries. TCRdb reanalysed the PCR reads using MiXCR and keeps one entry per CDR3 protein. The sample holds approximately 730,000 distinct CDR3 sequences, around 27% seen once. Broader study findings: Compared with controls, patients had more of about five TRBV segments, including TRBV5-6, TRBV5-1 and TRBV20-1. People with multiple sclerosis had a significantly lower normalized Chao1 diversity than controls did.

This TCR was sampled from a girl between 10 and 17 years old with multiple sclerosis. The chain carries TRBV7-6 and TRBJ2-6; 7 nucleotides agree with TRBD1. Sample: blood. CDR3 sequence (DNA): TGTGCCAGCAGCGCTGGGACAGCCGGGGCCAACGTCCTGACTTTC. Its translation is CASSAGTAGANVLTF.